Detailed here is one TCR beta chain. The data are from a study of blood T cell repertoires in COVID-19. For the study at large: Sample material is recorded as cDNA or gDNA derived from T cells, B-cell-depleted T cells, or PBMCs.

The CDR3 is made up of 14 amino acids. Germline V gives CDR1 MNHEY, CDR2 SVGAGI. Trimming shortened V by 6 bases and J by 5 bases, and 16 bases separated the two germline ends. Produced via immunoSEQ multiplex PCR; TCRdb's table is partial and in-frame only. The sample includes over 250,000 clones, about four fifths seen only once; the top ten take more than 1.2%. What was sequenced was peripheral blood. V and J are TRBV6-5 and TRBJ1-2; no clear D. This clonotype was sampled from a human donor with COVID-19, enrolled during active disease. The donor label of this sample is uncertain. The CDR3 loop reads CASRSTFTKYGYTF. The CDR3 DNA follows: TGTGCCAGCAGGAGCACGTTTACCAAGTATGGCTACACCTTC.